This T cell receptor (beta chain) was obtained from a study of molecular identifiers for immune sequencing clone quantification. The CDR3 loop spans 16 amino acids. Germline CDR1 MNHNS, CDR2 SASEGT. The V end was cut by 4 bases, the J end by 0 bases, with 13 bases between. This clonotype was observed many times. Preparation methods for the bulk TCR libraries were those previously described, with listed TCR primers. MiXCR was run by TCRdb on the PCR reads, yielding one entry per CDR3 protein. Here the sample spans about 640,000 distinct CDR3 sequences, 15% to 20% being singletons. The sequenced sample was naive CD8+ T cells from blood, with Jurkat cell RNA spiked in. Subset given: FACS-sorted CD8+CD4-CCR7+CD45RA+ naive T cells. The chain links TRBV6-1 to TRBJ1-5, with no clear D. The origin of this receptor is a human donor in good health. Some libraries in this study had Jurkat cell RNA spiked in. Here the CDR3 DNA reads TGTGCCAGCAGTGCCCACCTAGGATATAGCAATCAGCCCCAGCATTTT. This translates into CASSAHLGYSNQPQHF.